Following are 4 T cell receptor beta chains from one sample sequenced in a study of cytomegalovirus exposure and HLA in healthy donors. PCR employed 60 Vbeta and 13 Jbeta primers. Profiled with immunoSEQ multiplex PCR; TCRdb holds only in-frame clones, not every one. The sample consists of around 200,000 clones, roughly 80% of them appearing once. Material for sequencing was PBMCs. The receptors derive from a man in his forties in good health and CMV-seronegative.

V and J are TRBV6-5 and TRBJ1-3, with D possibly being TRBD1 (5 bases). The V and J ends lost 1 base and 0 bases respectively, with 7 bases between them. Germline loops: CDR1 MNHEY, CDR2 SVGAGI. CDR3 size: 15 residues. CDR3 residues: CASSYFGGSGNTIYF. The DNA for the CDR3 is TGTGCCAGCAGTTACTTCGGGGGCTCTGGAAACACCATATATTTT.

To note about this clone: An end of the junction does not agree with germline; a read error may underlie this. DNA for the CDR3: TGTGCCAGCAGTTACGGGACAGGGGGCCCGGGCTTCTTC. Amino acids: CASSYGTGGPGFF. This sequence joins TRBV6-6 and TRBJ2-4, with 12 bases fitting TRBD1. Germline loops: CDR1 MNHNY, CDR2 SVGAGI (reference sequence). CDR3 size: 13 residues.

The chain joins TRBV5-1 to TRBJ2-1; tentative D call: TRBD2 (6 bases). This CDR3 contains 13 residues. The V gene's germline CDR1 is SGHRS and CDR2 YFSETQ. The ends were cut back, 2 bases at V and 7 bases at J, with 10 bases in the middle. The CDR3 DNA reads TGCGCCAGCAGCTTCCCGGGGGAAAATGAGCAGTTCTTC. Amino acids: CASSFPGENEQFF.

The sample holds one count of this clone. The chain employs TRBV10-3 and TRBJ2-7; TRBD2 agrees at 7 bases. CDR3 length: 15 residues. Trimming cost V 2 bases and J 3 bases; bases outside gene matches: 7. Germline loops: CDR1 ENHRY, CDR2 SYGVKD. In DNA, the CDR3 is TGTGCCATCAGTGAGGCGGGGGTTGGGGTCTACGAGCAGTACTTC. Its translation is CAISEAGVGVYEQYF.